The source of this TCR beta chain is a study of monozygotic twins with cystic fibrosis. The study's findings and limits: The repertoire was suggested to be naive-dominated, clonality median 0.0095.

CDR1 and CDR2 from the germline V gene are MGHRA and YSYEKL. CDR3 length: 13 amino acids. V was clipped by 8 bases and J by 7 bases, with 12 bases between them. Only in-frame clones appear in the TCRdb table, and some are missing; sequencing was by immunoSEQ multiplex PCR. The table includes 22,000 or so clones, approximately 90% detected once. Concerning this clone itself: The antigen is unknown.

This clonotype originated in a young woman with cystic fibrosis. The chain carries TRBV4-1 and TRBJ1-6; perhaps TRBD1 as D (6 bases). The sample taken for sequencing was blood. The CDR3 loop reads CASGQTQNSPLHF. The CDR3 nucleotides are TGCGCCAGCGGACAGACTCAAAATTCACCCCTCCACTTT.